The 9 T cell receptor beta chains reported below all come from one sample, sequenced in a study of shared clonotypes between healthy human individuals. Here immunoSEQ multiplex PCR was the method, and the copy in TCRdb shows in-frame clones only, minus some. The repertoire has some 2,000,000 clones, approximately 95% of them found once; the top ten carry around 0.13%. The material sequenced was naive CD4+ T cells sorted from blood. The sample's subset: CD45RA+ positively selected. The origin of the receptors is a man between 18 and 35 years old in good health.

This chain links TRBV19 with TRBJ1-1, with a tentative D call TRBD1 (5 bases). V lost 4 bases to trimming and J lost 3 bases, with 15 bases between them. Germline-derived CDR1 and CDR2 are LNHDA and SQIVND (reference sequence). The CDR3 sequence is 15 residues long. The CDR3 here is CASSRRDRGDTEAFF. The CDR3 nucleotides are TGTGCCAGTAGTAGACGGGACCGAGGGGACACTGAAGCTTTCTTT.

This clone was found once. This same CDR3 is encoded by further DNA sequences in the sample. The rearrangement links TRBV29-1 to TRBJ1-1, with a weak D call TRBD1 (5 bases). Trimming removed 3 bases from V and 4 bases from J, with 9 bases in between. The CDR3 covers 12 residues. Germline loops: CDR1 SQVTM, CDR2 ANQGSEA. CDR3 residues: CSVEDGGTEAFF. CDR3 nucleotide sequence: TGCAGCGTTGAGGACGGGGGCACTGAAGCTTTCTTT.

The chain combines TRBV30 with TRBJ1-4; tentatively, D is TRBD1 (6 bases). V shed 3 bases and J shed 4 bases, with 9 bases lying between them. This CDR3 is built from 13 residues. Germline CDR1 reads GTSNPN; CDR2 reads SVGIG (reference sequence). The DNA for the CDR3 is TGTGCCTGGAGGCGGGACATTAATGAAAAACTGTTTTTT. Translating gives CAWRRDINEKLFF.

This clone came up once. The chain employs TRBV7-9 and TRBJ2-5; 9 nucleotides align to TRBD1. Near its end, the DNA agrees better with TRBJ2-7, so the J call may be wrong. Germline lookup yields CDR1 SEHNR and CDR2 FQNEAQ (reference sequence). The CDR3 runs 15 residues. Written as DNA, the CDR3 is TGTGCCAGCAGCAGACGGAGGGACAGGGAGTACGAGCAGTACTTC. Protein product: CASSRRRDREYEQYF.

In its sample, this clone was seen once. This rearrangement joins TRBV18 to TRBJ1-1, with D possibly matching TRBD1 (6 bases). V lost 3 bases to trimming and J lost 1 base, with 12 bases between them. This CDR3 contains 15 residues. Per the germline V gene, CDR1 is KGHSH and CDR2 is LQKENI. This CDR3 is CASSPVTGQNTEAFF. The CDR3 nucleotides are TGTGCCAGCTCACCTGTGACAGGACAGAACACTGAAGCTTTCTTT. Using reference TRBV18 and TRBJ1-1 for the parts outside the CDR3, the full variable domain is NAGVMQNPRHLVRRRGQEARLRCSPMKGHSHVYWYRQLPEEGLKFMVYLQKENIIDESGMPKERFSAEFPKEGPSILRIQQVVRGDSAAYFCASSPVTGQNTEAFFGQGTRLTVV.

The chain employs TRBV5-1 and TRBJ2-2; no reliable D call. Germline CDR1 and CDR2: SGHRS and YFSETQ. The CDR3 consists of 15 residues. V was clipped by 7 bases and J by 4 bases, with 17 bases between them. The CDR3 here is CASSLYGRGTGELFF. In nucleotides, the CDR3 is TGCGCCAGCTCCCTTTATGGGCGAGGCACCGGGGAGCTGTTTTTT.

The CDR3 nucleotides are TGTGCCAGCAGTGAGGGCTATGGCTACACCTTC. Translation gives CASSEGYGYTF. The V call is TRBV6-6, the J call TRBJ1-2; no clear D gene. Deletions cut 5 bases from V and 4 bases from J, with 5 bases between. The CDR3 spans 11 residues. CDR1 is MNHNY and CDR2 is SVGAGI in the germline V gene (reference sequence).

The V call is TRBV6-1, the J call TRBJ1-2; D unresolved. The germline V gene has CDR1 MNHNS and CDR2 SASEGT. V dropped 10 bases and J dropped 3 bases, with 9 bases sitting between them. The CDR3 is 11 amino acids. In DNA form, the CDR3 reads TGTGCCACCATTCGCGACTATGGCTACACCTTC. It is translated as CATIRDYGYTF.

The chain employs TRBV15 and TRBJ1-5; possible D gene TRBD1, 5 bases. Germline V CDR1 and CDR2: LNHNV, YYDKDF (reference sequence). The CDR3 has 14 residues. V was trimmed by 0 bases and J by 3 bases, leaving 6 bases between them. The CDR3 sequence is CATSREGVNQPQHF. The CDR3 DNA reads TGTGCCACCAGCAGAGAGGGGGTCAATCAGCCCCAGCATTTT.